This TCR beta chain came from a study of cytomegalovirus exposure and HLA in healthy donors. Vbeta (60) and Jbeta (13) primers were used in the PCR. The method was immunoSEQ multiplex PCR; TCRdb's version includes in-frame clones alone and lacks a portion of them. The data contain 200,000 or so clones, approximately 84% of them singletons. Trimming removed 5 bases from V and 1 base from J; junction bases left unmatched: 4. This CDR3 comprises 14 residues. Germline CDR1 and CDR2: SGHTA and FQGNSA. The V gene is TRBV7-2, the J gene TRBJ1-2; 7 nucleotides line up with TRBD1. The sequence derives from a man in his fifties or sixties in good health and CMV-seronegative. The sample taken for sequencing was PBMCs. This CDR3 reads CASSRDSGNYGYTF. The CDR3 coding sequence is TGTGCCAGCAGCCGGGACAGCGGTAACTATGGCTACACCTTC.